This T cell receptor beta chain was recovered during a study of blood T cell repertoires in COVID-19. Germline lookup yields CDR1 SGHRS and CDR2 YFSETQ. Trimming removed 3 bases at V and 0 bases at J, with 13 bases between. The CDR3 runs to 16 residues. In the original processing: Estimates of nucleated cell counts were drawn from the amplification of reference gene primers. TCRdb keeps only in-frame clones here, not all; method: immunoSEQ multiplex PCR. The V and J calls and clone size are taken from that table; D and trimming were inferred from the DNA. The table shows about 180,000 clones, with about 86% occurring only once.

What was sequenced was peripheral blood. This rearrangement joins TRBV5-1 to TRBJ1-5; D gene unclear. This clonotype was obtained from a woman aged 25 to 39 with active or convalescent COVID-19. CDR3 coding DNA: TGCGCCAGCAGCTCCCGGACGGGGTATAGCAATCAGCCCCAGCATTTT. Protein product: CASSSRTGYSNQPQHF.